The clone carrying this TCR beta chain was found once. Its antigen is currently unknown. These data are taken from a study of blood T cells in healthy people across ages. Study-wide findings and caveats: Strongly correlated with naive T cell percentage was TCR beta diversity. Relative to aged donors, long-lived donors carried more naive CD4+ cells and displayed higher diversity.

Primed by a sample-barcoded 5' primer and a J-beta primer mix, a second PCR proceeded for about 7 to 11 cycles. Researchers report that a template-switch adaptor with 12 random nucleotides tagged each cDNA molecule. TCRdb analysed the 5' RACE reads with MiXCR anew, one entry per CDR3 protein. The sample has about 970,000 distinct CDR3 sequences; just over 50% are singletons. The length of the CDR3 is 16 residues. The V gene's germline CDR1 is WNHNN and CDR2 SYGVQD (reference sequence). V shed 11 bases and J 0 bases; nucleotides not matched to a gene: 11. This chain connects TRBV10-1 to TRBJ2-1, with TRBD2 matching over 9 bases. The specimen sequenced was blood. This clonotype originated in a woman in her sixties in good health. The CDR3 here is CAPRAGGAYSYNEQFF. The CDR3, as DNA: TGCGCCCCCAGGGCGGGAGGGGCTTACTCCTACAATGAGCAGTTCTTC.